This is a list of T cell receptor beta chains from one sample in a study of shared clonotypes between healthy human individuals. Assay: immunoSEQ multiplex PCR; the TCRdb copy retains only in-frame clones and omits some. The table shows around 1.4 million clones, with 97% to 99% occurring only once. The sample taken for sequencing was naive CD4+ T cells sorted from blood. Source of these receptors: a man aged 25-40 years in good health. Each CDR3 is given without its conserved first and last residue. Fields, in order: CDR3 length, J gene, V gene, CDR3 protein.

14,TRBJ2-3,TRBV7-2,ASSPQWTGSTDTQY
10,TRBJ2-7,TRBV30,AWSPTWYEQY
9,TRBJ1-2,TRBV6-1,ASTTVYGYT
13,TRBJ2-7,TRBV28,ASSFGTSRFYEQY
13,TRBJ2-7,TRBV7-6,ASSLRREVTYEQY
11,TRBJ2-7,TRBV5-4,ASSLTGSYEQY
10,TRBJ1-2,TRBV7-8,ASSLGPYGYT
9,TRBJ2-4,TRBV2,ASRAANIQY
14,TRBJ2-1,TRBV14,ASSPETSGRSNEQF
12,TRBJ2-5,TRBV7-2,ASSTTGGQETQY
13,TRBJ2-7,TRBV28,ASSLFRDRGIGQY
13,TRBJ2-7,TRBV10-1,ASSETQVGRYEQY
10,TRBJ2-1,TRBV5-6,ASSFVTGEQF
12,TRBJ2-2,TRBV10-3,AISENGVAGELF
12,TRBJ1-2,TRBV6-1,ASSEVSGGTRGT
11,TRBJ1-1,TRBV5-1,ASSSGSNTEAF
12,TRBJ2-7,TRBV5-1,ASSYPGEVYEQY
14,TRBJ2-7,TRBV6-5,ASSSLGGPRTYEQY
12,TRBJ2-2,TRBV28,ASSGTGRAGELF
13,TRBJ2-5,TRBV7-3,ASSLIGRPAETQY
12,TRBJ2-1,TRBV18,ASSPPTGYNEQF
14,TRBJ1-4,TRBV5-1,ASRSDTGLTNEKLF
13,TRBJ1-2,TRBV28,ASRFTVRDRVGYT
11,TRBJ2-3,TRBV18,ASSRDTTDTQY
12,TRBJ2-1,TRBV12-5,ASTRTSSYNEQF
12,TRBJ1-1,TRBV5-4,ASSPTGQGEEAF
13,TRBJ1-4,TRBV5-4,ASSMRAGSNEKLF
11,TRBJ2-2,TRBV7-8,ASSLLQTGELF
10,TRBJ2-1,TRBV7-8,ASSLVRDEQF
12,TRBJ1-5,TRBV4-1,ASSHPSQVQPQH
13,TRBJ1-5,TRBV10-1,AIPGGCHRNQPQH
11,TRBJ1-2,TRBV28,ASSLTTTGGYT
13,TRBJ2-1,TRBV18,ASSPPDGAYNEQF